This is a list of T cell receptor beta chains from one sample in a study of T-cell memory formation after mild COVID-19. TCRdb reanalysed the 5' RACE reads using MiXCR and keeps one entry per CDR3 protein. The sample records 150,000 to 200,000 distinct CDR3 sequences, about 15% being singletons. Sequenced material: PBMCs or a T cell subset sorted from them (not recorded which). The receptors here all came from an adult woman who had mild COVID-19 (a few samples of this study predate the infection). Cell type and time point are not known. The CDR3 runs from the conserved cysteine through the conserved F or W. A D gene is named only where the DNA matches it firmly. Clone sizes are given selectively: once, few, many, or a class where the clone is expanded.

j_gene: TRBJ1-1
v_gene: TRBV7-9
abundance: .
d_gene: .
len: 12
CDR3nt: TGTGCCAGCAGCTTAGTTCTCACTGAAGCTTTCTTT
CDR3aa: CASSLVLTEAFF

j_gene: TRBJ1-2
v_gene: TRBV25-1
abundance: few
d_gene: .
len: 15
CDR3nt: TGTGCCAGCAGTGAATGGGACTCCCTCTTCTATGGCTACACCTTC
CDR3aa: CASSEWDSLFYGYTF

j_gene: TRBJ2-7
v_gene: TRBV24-1
abundance: .
d_gene: .
len: 14
CDR3nt: TGTGCCACCAGTGGCGGGACAGAGCTCTACGAGCAGTACTTC
CDR3aa: CATSGGTELYEQYF

j_gene: TRBJ1-5
v_gene: TRBV7-9
abundance: few
d_gene: .
len: 13
CDR3nt: TGTGCCAGCAGCCGGACGGACGCGGGGCCCCAGCATTTT
CDR3aa: CASSRTDAGPQHF

j_gene: TRBJ2-5
v_gene: TRBV7-6
abundance: few
d_gene: .
len: 13
CDR3nt: TGTGCCAGCAGCTCCCCGACACTGGAGACCCAGTACTTC
CDR3aa: CASSSPTLETQYF

j_gene: TRBJ1-2
v_gene: TRBV5-1
abundance: few
d_gene: .
len: 11
CDR3nt: TGCGCCAGCAGCGAAGGGGGAGGCTACACCTTC
CDR3aa: CASSEGGGYTF

j_gene: TRBJ2-7
v_gene: TRBV20-1
abundance: few
d_gene: TRBD2
len: 17
CDR3nt: TGCAGTGCTAGAGCCCCGGGACTAGCGGGGGGCTCCTACGAGCAGTACTTC
CDR3aa: CSARAPGLAGGSYEQYF

j_gene: TRBJ2-1
v_gene: TRBV30
abundance: .
d_gene: .
len: 11
CDR3nt: TGTGCCTGGAGCTGGTACAATGAGCAGTTCTTC
CDR3aa: CAWSWYNEQFF

j_gene: TRBJ2-7
v_gene: TRBV20-1
abundance: few
d_gene: .
len: 13
CDR3nt: TGCAGTGCTAGTCCCGGGATATTATACGAGCAGTACTTC
CDR3aa: CSASPGILYEQYF

j_gene: TRBJ2-3
v_gene: TRBV10-3
abundance: few
d_gene: TRBD2
len: 15
CDR3nt: TGTGCCATCAGTGATTGGAGCGGGGGTCCAGATACGCAGTATTTT
CDR3aa: CAISDWSGGPDTQYF

j_gene: TRBJ2-3
v_gene: TRBV9
abundance: few
d_gene: .
len: 14
CDR3nt: TGTGCCAGCAGCGCAGACCATAACACAGATACGCAGTATTTT
CDR3aa: CASSADHNTDTQYF

j_gene: TRBJ2-5
v_gene: TRBV4-1
abundance: .
d_gene: TRBD2
len: 17
CDR3nt: TGCGCCAGCAGCCAAGACCCACTAGCGGGGAGCCAAGAGACCCAGTACTTC
CDR3aa: CASSQDPLAGSQETQYF

j_gene: TRBJ2-7
v_gene: TRBV29-1
abundance: .
d_gene: .
len: 13
CDR3nt: TGCAGCGTTGCAACCAGGAGCTCCTACGAGCAGTACTTC
CDR3aa: CSVATRSSYEQYF

j_gene: TRBJ2-1
v_gene: TRBV2
abundance: .
d_gene: TRBD2
len: 15
CDR3nt: TGTGCCCGAAATGCCGGGACTAGCGGGACAGATGAGCAGTTCTTC
CDR3aa: CARNAGTSGTDEQFF

j_gene: TRBJ2-1
v_gene: TRBV4-3
abundance: many
d_gene: TRBD2
len: 16
CDR3nt: TGCGCCAGCAGCCAAGGTAGCGGGAGGGCCAGAGATGAGCAGTTCTTC
CDR3aa: CASSQGSGRARDEQFF

j_gene: TRBJ2-7
v_gene: TRBV18
abundance: few
d_gene: .
len: 16
CDR3nt: TGTGCCAGCTCACCATACGGTCCAAAGGGGTCGAGTGAGCAGTACTTC
CDR3aa: CASSPYGPKGSSEQYF

j_gene: TRBJ2-1
v_gene: TRBV4-1
abundance: .
d_gene: TRBD2
len: 15
CDR3nt: TGCGCCAGCAGCCAAGATGGGCTAGCGGGGGGCGAGCAGTTCTTC
CDR3aa: CASSQDGLAGGEQFF

j_gene: TRBJ1-1
v_gene: TRBV6-6
abundance: .
d_gene: TRBD1
len: 14
CDR3nt: TGTGCCAGCAGTTACTCGCAGGGGGGAAATGAAGCTTTCTTT
CDR3aa: CASSYSQGGNEAFF

j_gene: TRBJ2-1
v_gene: TRBV28
abundance: .
d_gene: .
len: 14
CDR3nt: TGTGCCAGCAGTCCTCATGAGGCCTACAATGAGCAGTTCTTC
CDR3aa: CASSPHEAYNEQFF

j_gene: TRBJ2-1
v_gene: TRBV5-1
abundance: .
d_gene: TRBD2
len: 13
CDR3nt: TGCGCCAGCAGCTTTGGAGGGAGGGGTGAGCAGTTCTTC
CDR3aa: CASSFGGRGEQFF

j_gene: TRBJ2-1
v_gene: TRBV24-1
abundance: .
d_gene: .
len: 13
CDR3nt: TGTGCCACCAGTGATGTTGTGCACAATGAGCAGTTCTTC
CDR3aa: CATSDVVHNEQFF

j_gene: TRBJ2-7
v_gene: TRBV12-3/TRBV12-4
abundance: many
d_gene: TRBD2
len: 14
CDR3nt: TGTGCCAGCAGTTTAGGGACTAGCGGGAGAGGGCAGTACTTC
CDR3aa: CASSLGTSGRGQYF

j_gene: TRBJ2-7
v_gene: TRBV3-1
abundance: few
d_gene: TRBD1
len: 16
CDR3nt: TGTGCCAGCAGCCAAGCAGGGACAGGGGGCCCCTACGAGCAGTACTTC
CDR3aa: CASSQAGTGGPYEQYF

j_gene: TRBJ2-1
v_gene: TRBV4-2
abundance: .
d_gene: .
len: 16
CDR3nt: TGTGCCAGCAGCCAAGATCGAGGAGCCCGTTACAATGAGCAGTTCTTC
CDR3aa: CASSQDRGARYNEQFF

j_gene: TRBJ2-1
v_gene: TRBV5-1
abundance: many
d_gene: .
len: 16
CDR3nt: TGCGCCAGCAGCTCCGGACAGCCAAACTCCTACAATGAGCAGTTCTTC
CDR3aa: CASSSGQPNSYNEQFF

j_gene: TRBJ2-6
v_gene: TRBV12-3/TRBV12-4
abundance: many
d_gene: .
len: 15
CDR3nt: TGTGCCAGCAGTTTACGCAGCTCTGGGGCCAACGTCCTGACTTTC
CDR3aa: CASSLRSSGANVLTF

j_gene: TRBJ2-5
v_gene: TRBV3-1
abundance: many
d_gene: TRBD2
len: 15
CDR3nt: TGTGCCAGCAGCCCCAGCGGGGGATACCAAGAGACCCAGTACTTC
CDR3aa: CASSPSGGYQETQYF

j_gene: TRBJ2-7
v_gene: TRBV5-1
abundance: .
d_gene: TRBD2
len: 16
CDR3nt: TGCGCCAGCAGCTTGATTGCTAGCGGGGGGACCTACGAGCAGTACTTC
CDR3aa: CASSLIASGGTYEQYF

j_gene: TRBJ2-7
v_gene: TRBV5-1
abundance: .
d_gene: .
len: 14
CDR3nt: TGCGCCAGCAGCTTAATACAGGGTAACGACGAGCAGTACTTC
CDR3aa: CASSLIQGNDEQYF

j_gene: TRBJ2-1
v_gene: TRBV25-1
abundance: .
d_gene: TRBD2
len: 14
CDR3nt: TGTGCCAGCAGTGGGACTAGCGGGGGGAATGAGCAGTTCTTC
CDR3aa: CASSGTSGGNEQFF

j_gene: TRBJ2-7
v_gene: TRBV6-6
abundance: .
d_gene: .
len: 15
CDR3nt: TGTGCCAGCGCCCCATACAGGTCTAGCTCCTACGAGCAGTACTTC
CDR3aa: CASAPYRSSSYEQYF

j_gene: TRBJ2-5
v_gene: TRBV4-3
abundance: few
d_gene: TRBD2
len: 18
CDR3nt: TGCGCCAGCAGCCAAGATTGGAGGAGCGGGAGGGAAGGAGAGACCCAGTACTTC
CDR3aa: CASSQDWRSGREGETQYF

j_gene: TRBJ2-5
v_gene: TRBV6-2/TRBV6-3
abundance: few
d_gene: TRBD2
len: 14
CDR3nt: TGTGCCACCTCCGCGGGGGGGTACCAAGAGACCCAGTACTTC
CDR3aa: CATSAGGYQETQYF

j_gene: TRBJ2-7
v_gene: TRBV5-6
abundance: .
d_gene: .
len: 14
CDR3nt: TGTGCCAGCAGCTTGATACTTTCCTCCTACGAGCAGTACTTC
CDR3aa: CASSLILSSYEQYF

j_gene: TRBJ2-5
v_gene: TRBV7-2
abundance: .
d_gene: TRBD2
len: 16
CDR3nt: TGTGCCAGCAGCTCCATGGATAGCGGGAGGGGGGTGACCCAGTACTTC
CDR3aa: CASSSMDSGRGVTQYF

j_gene: TRBJ2-1
v_gene: TRBV9
abundance: few
d_gene: TRBD2
len: 18
CDR3nt: TGTGCCAGCAGCGTAGAACTGACTAGCGGGGTATCCTACAATGAGCAGTTCTTC
CDR3aa: CASSVELTSGVSYNEQFF

j_gene: TRBJ1-1
v_gene: TRBV7-2
abundance: few
d_gene: .
len: 15
CDR3nt: TGTGCCAGCAGCTTAGGGGGCGTCCAGAACACTGAAGCTTTCTTT
CDR3aa: CASSLGGVQNTEAFF

j_gene: TRBJ2-7
v_gene: TRBV7-8
abundance: few
d_gene: .
len: 14
CDR3nt: TGTGCCAGCAGCTTAGTGGGACACCCTTACGAGCAGTACTTC
CDR3aa: CASSLVGHPYEQYF

j_gene: TRBJ2-3
v_gene: TRBV12-3/TRBV12-4
abundance: .
d_gene: TRBD1
len: 15
CDR3nt: TGTGCCAGCAGTTGGGGGACAGGGGAGTCAGATACGCAGTATTTT
CDR3aa: CASSWGTGESDTQYF

j_gene: TRBJ2-3
v_gene: TRBV5-4
abundance: few
d_gene: .
len: 14
CDR3nt: TGTGCCAGCAGCTTGAGGTCAGAGATAGATACGCAGTATTTT
CDR3aa: CASSLRSEIDTQYF

j_gene: TRBJ1-1
v_gene: TRBV5-1
abundance: .
d_gene: .
len: 16
CDR3nt: TGCGCCAGCAGCTTGGAACCCCAGGGGAGGAACACTGAAGCTTTCTTT
CDR3aa: CASSLEPQGRNTEAFF

j_gene: TRBJ2-5
v_gene: TRBV4-1
abundance: .
d_gene: .
len: 15
CDR3nt: TGCGCCAGCAGCCAATCCCTCGGGGTTTCAGAGACCCAGTACTTC
CDR3aa: CASSQSLGVSETQYF

j_gene: TRBJ1-1
v_gene: TRBV5-5
abundance: few
d_gene: .
len: 15
CDR3nt: TGTGCCAGCAGCTTGGTTGGGGAGGTGAACACTGAAGCTTTCTTT
CDR3aa: CASSLVGEVNTEAFF

j_gene: TRBJ1-2
v_gene: TRBV20-1
abundance: .
d_gene: .
len: 14
CDR3nt: TGCAGTGCTAGAGTCGGGGGTTGGAACTATGGCTACACCTTC
CDR3aa: CSARVGGWNYGYTF

j_gene: TRBJ1-5
v_gene: TRBV7-9
abundance: .
d_gene: .
len: 12
CDR3nt: TGTGCCAGCAGCCAGGCAAATCAGCCCCAGCATTTT
CDR3aa: CASSQANQPQHF

j_gene: TRBJ1-2
v_gene: TRBV9
abundance: few
d_gene: .
len: 14
CDR3nt: TGTGCCAGCAGCGTGGAACACGGTCCCTATGGCTACACCTTC
CDR3aa: CASSVEHGPYGYTF

j_gene: TRBJ2-1
v_gene: TRBV14
abundance: .
d_gene: .
len: 14
CDR3nt: TGTGCCAGCAGCCACCGGACCGGATACAATGAGCAGTTCTTC
CDR3aa: CASSHRTGYNEQFF

j_gene: TRBJ1-2
v_gene: TRBV9
abundance: .
d_gene: .
len: 14
CDR3nt: TGTGCCAGCAGCGTAGGGCAGGAATCCTATGGCTACACCTTC
CDR3aa: CASSVGQESYGYTF

j_gene: TRBJ2-7
v_gene: TRBV5-1
abundance: few
d_gene: .
len: 14
CDR3nt: TGCGCCAGCAGCTTGGGGGGGCAAGTCTCGGAGCAGTACTTC
CDR3aa: CASSLGGQVSEQYF

j_gene: TRBJ1-3
v_gene: TRBV24-1
abundance: .
d_gene: .
len: 13
CDR3nt: TGTGCCACCAGTGATGGTGCTGGAAACACCATATATTTT
CDR3aa: CATSDGAGNTIYF

j_gene: TRBJ1-4
v_gene: TRBV20-1
abundance: few
d_gene: .
len: 11
CDR3nt: TGCAGTGCAGGCGTTAATGAAAAACTGTTTTTT
CDR3aa: CSAGVNEKLFF

j_gene: TRBJ1-6
v_gene: TRBV7-3
abundance: few
d_gene: .
len: 19
CDR3nt: TGTGCCAGCAGCTTAACGACCCCGGGCAGGAGCTCCTATAATTCACCCCTCCACTTT
CDR3aa: CASSLTTPGRSSYNSPLHF

j_gene: TRBJ2-3
v_gene: TRBV7-9
abundance: .
d_gene: .
len: 15
CDR3nt: TGTGCCAGCAGCTACCCGGGACACATCACAGATACGCAGTATTTT
CDR3aa: CASSYPGHITDTQYF